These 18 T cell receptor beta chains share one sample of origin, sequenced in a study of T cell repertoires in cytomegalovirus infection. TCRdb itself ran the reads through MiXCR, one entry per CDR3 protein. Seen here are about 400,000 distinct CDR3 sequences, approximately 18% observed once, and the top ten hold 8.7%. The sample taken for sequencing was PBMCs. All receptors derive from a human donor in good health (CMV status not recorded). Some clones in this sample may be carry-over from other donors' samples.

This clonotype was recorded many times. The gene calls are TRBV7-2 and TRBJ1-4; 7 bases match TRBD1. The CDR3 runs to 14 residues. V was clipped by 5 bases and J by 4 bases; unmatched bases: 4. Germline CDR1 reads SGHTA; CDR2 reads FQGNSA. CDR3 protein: CASSTTGYNEKLFF. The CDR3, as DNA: TGTGCCAGCAGCACGACAGGGTATAATGAAAAACTGTTTTTT.

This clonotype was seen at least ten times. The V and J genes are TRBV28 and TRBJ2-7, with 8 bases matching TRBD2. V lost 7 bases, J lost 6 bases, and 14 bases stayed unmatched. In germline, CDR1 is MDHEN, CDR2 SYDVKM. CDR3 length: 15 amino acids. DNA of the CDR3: TGTGCCAGCACCCCCTCGCGGGGGGCCCTCTCCGAGCAGTACTTC. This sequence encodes CASTPSRGALSEQYF.

As DNA, the CDR3 is TGTGCCAGCAAGGGAGACAGGACGAGGGGTGAAAAACTGTTTTTT. Amino acids: CASKGDRTRGEKLFF. This chain connects TRBV2 to TRBJ1-4; a weak D match, TRBD1 (6 bases). V gave up 7 bases and J gave up 7 bases, with 19 bases separating them. The CDR3 has 15 amino acids. CDR1 and CDR2 from the germline V gene are SNHLY and FYNNEI. Drawing the rest from reference TRBV2 and TRBJ1-4, the complete variable domain is EPEVTQTPSHQVTQMGQEVILRCVPISNHLYFYWYRQILGQKVEFLVSFYNNEISEKSEIFDDQFSVERPDGSNFTLKIRSTKLEDSAMYFCASKGDRTRGEKLFFGSGTQLSVL.

The CDR3 DNA is TGTGCCAGTACCCATGAGGGTTCCTACAATGAGCAGTTCTTC. Translation gives CASTHEGSYNEQFF. The chain recombines TRBV19 with TRBJ2-1; possible D gene TRBD2, 5 bases. This CDR3 is built from 14 residues. CDR1 and CDR2 from the germline V gene are LNHDA and SQIVND (reference sequence). Deletions cut 7 bases from V and 1 base from J, with 11 bases between.

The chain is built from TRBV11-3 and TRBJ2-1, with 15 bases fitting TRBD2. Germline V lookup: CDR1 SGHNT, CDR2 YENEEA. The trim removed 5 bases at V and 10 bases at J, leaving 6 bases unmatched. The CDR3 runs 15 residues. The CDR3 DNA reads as TGTGCCAGCAGCCTTGGACTAGCGGGGGGGCGGGAGCAGTTCTTC. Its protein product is CASSLGLAGGREQFF.

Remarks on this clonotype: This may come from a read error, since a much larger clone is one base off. The CDR3 DNA follows: TGTGCCAGCAGCCACCCGGCGGATATGCAGTATTTT. Translating it yields CASSHPADMQYF. The rearrangement joins TRBV7-1 to TRBJ2-3; no definite D call. TRBV7-1 is designated an ORF whose function remains uncertain. The CDR3 is 12 residues long.

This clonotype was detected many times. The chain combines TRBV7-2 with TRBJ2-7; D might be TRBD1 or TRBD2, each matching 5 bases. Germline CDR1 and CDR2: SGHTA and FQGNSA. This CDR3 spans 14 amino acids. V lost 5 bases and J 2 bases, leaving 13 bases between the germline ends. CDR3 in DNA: TGTGCCAGCAGCCCCGGGAAGGGACCCTACGAGCAGTACTTC. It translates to CASSPGKGPYEQYF. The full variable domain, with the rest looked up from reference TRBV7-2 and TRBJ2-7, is GAGVSQSPSNKVTEKGKDVELRCDPISGHTALYWYRQSLGQGLEFLIYFQGNSAPDKSGLPSDRFSAERTGGSVSTLTIQRTQQEDSAVYLCASSPGKGPYEQYFGPGTRLTVT.

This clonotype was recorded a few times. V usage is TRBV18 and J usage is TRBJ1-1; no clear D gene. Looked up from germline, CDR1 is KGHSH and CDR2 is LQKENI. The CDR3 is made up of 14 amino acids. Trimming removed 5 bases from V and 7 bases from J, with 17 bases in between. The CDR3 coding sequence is TGTGCCAGCTCAAGGATTGGGGAGTGGAATGAAGCTTTCTTT. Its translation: CASSRIGEWNEAFF.

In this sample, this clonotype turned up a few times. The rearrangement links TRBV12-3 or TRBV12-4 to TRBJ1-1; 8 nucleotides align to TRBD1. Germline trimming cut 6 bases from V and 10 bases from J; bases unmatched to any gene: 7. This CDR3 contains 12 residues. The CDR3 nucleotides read TGTGCCAGCAGCGAGTTCACAGGGGGAGCTTTCTTT. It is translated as CASSEFTGGAFF.

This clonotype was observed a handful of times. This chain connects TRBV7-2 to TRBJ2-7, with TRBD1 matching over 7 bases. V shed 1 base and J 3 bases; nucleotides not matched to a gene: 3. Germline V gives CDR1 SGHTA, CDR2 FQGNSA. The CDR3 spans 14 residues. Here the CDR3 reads CASSLEGAHYEQYF. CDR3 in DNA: TGTGCCAGCAGCTTAGAGGGGGCGCACTACGAGCAGTACTTC.

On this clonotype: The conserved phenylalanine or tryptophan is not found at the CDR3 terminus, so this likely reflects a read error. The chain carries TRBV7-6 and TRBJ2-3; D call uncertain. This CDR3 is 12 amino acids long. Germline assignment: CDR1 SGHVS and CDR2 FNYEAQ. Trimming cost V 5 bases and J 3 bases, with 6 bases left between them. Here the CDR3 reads CASSPPTDTQYI. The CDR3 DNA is TGTGCCAGCAGCCCCCCAACAGATACGCAGTATATT.

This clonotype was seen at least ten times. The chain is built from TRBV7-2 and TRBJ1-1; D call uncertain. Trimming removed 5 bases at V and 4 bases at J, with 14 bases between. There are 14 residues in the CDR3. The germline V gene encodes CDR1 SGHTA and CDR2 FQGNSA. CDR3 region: CASSPDGLRTEAFF. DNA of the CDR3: TGTGCCAGCAGCCCCGATGGGCTGCGCACTGAAGCTTTCTTT.

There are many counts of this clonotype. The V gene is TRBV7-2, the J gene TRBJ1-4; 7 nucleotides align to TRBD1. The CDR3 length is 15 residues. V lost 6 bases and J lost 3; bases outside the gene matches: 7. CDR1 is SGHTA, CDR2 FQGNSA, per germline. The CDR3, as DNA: TGTGCCAGCAGAGGGGGCAGGGGTGCTAATGAAAAACTGTTTTTT. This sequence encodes CASRGGRGANEKLFF.

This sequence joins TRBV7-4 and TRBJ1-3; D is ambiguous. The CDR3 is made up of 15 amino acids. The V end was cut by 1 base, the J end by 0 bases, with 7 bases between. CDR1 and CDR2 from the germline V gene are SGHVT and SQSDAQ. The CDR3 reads CASSLEAASGNTIYF. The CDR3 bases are TGTGCCAGCAGCTTAGAGGCAGCCTCTGGAAACACCATATATTTT.

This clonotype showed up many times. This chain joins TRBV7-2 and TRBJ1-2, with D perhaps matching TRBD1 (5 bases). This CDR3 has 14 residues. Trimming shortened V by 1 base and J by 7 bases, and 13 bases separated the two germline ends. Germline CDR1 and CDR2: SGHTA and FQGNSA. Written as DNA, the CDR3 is TGTGCCAGCAGCTTAGATCCAGGGAGGGCTGGCTACACCTTC. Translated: CASSLDPGRAGYTF.

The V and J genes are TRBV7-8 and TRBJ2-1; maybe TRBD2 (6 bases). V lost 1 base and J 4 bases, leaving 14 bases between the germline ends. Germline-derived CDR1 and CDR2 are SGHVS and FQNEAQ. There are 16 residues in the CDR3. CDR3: CASSLDAGTWYNEQFF. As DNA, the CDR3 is TGTGCCAGCAGCTTAGATGCGGGAACGTGGTACAATGAGCAGTTCTTC.

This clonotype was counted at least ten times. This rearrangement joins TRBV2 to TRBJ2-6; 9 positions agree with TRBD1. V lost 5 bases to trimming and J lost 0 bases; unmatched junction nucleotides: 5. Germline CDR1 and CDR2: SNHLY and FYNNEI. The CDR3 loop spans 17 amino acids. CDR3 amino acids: CASSWDREGSGANVLTF. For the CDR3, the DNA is TGTGCCAGCAGTTGGGACAGGGAGGGCTCTGGGGCCAACGTCCTGACTTTC.

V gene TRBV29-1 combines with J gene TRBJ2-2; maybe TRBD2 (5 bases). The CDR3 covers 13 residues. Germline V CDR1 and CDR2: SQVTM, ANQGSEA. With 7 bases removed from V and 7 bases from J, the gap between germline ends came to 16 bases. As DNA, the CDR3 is TGCAGCGCCAGACTCCAAGGGAGCGGGGAGCTGTTTTTT. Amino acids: CSARLQGSGELFF.